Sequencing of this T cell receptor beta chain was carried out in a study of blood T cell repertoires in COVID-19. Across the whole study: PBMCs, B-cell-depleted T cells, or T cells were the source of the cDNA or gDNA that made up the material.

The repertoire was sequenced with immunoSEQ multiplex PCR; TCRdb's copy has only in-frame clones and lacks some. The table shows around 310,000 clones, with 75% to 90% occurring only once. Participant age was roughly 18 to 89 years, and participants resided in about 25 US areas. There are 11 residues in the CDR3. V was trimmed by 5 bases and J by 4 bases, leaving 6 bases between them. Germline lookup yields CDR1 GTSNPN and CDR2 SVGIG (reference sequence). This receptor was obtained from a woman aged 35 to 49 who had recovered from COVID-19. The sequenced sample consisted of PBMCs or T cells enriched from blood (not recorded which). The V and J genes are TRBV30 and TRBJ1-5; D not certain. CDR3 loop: CAWGSNQPQHF. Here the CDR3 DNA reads TGTGCCTGGGGGTCGAATCAGCCCCAGCATTTT.